This TCR beta chain was found in a study of T-cell reconstitution after alpha-beta-depleted transplantation in children. The CDR3 extends over 14 amino acids. The V end was cut by 6 bases, the J end by 3 bases, with 15 bases between. Germline values: CDR1 SNHLY, CDR2 FYNNEI. For TCRbeta, the library was prepared with unique molecular identifiers. In TCRdb, the PCR reads were re-called with MiXCR into one record per CDR3 protein. The sample yields nearly 400,000 distinct CDR3 sequences, roughly 21% seen once. The input for sequencing was PBMCs from the stem cell graft donor, taken from the stem cell graft. V usage is TRBV2 and J usage is TRBJ2-7, with a tentative D call TRBD1 (6 bases). This clonotype was obtained from a human donor who donated a stem cell graft to a child with acute myeloid leukemia. The CDR3 is CASRDPGTIYEQYF. The CDR3 DNA is TGTGCCAGCAGGGACCCCGGGACAATCTACGAGCAGTACTTC.